The 15 T cell receptor beta chains given below trace back to one sample, sequenced in a study of blood T cells in healthy people across ages. Together with a sample-barcoded 5' primer, a J-beta primer mix was included in a second PCR lasting roughly 7 to 11 cycles. TCRdb analysed the 5' RACE reads with MiXCR anew, one entry per CDR3 protein. The sample shows almost 800,000 distinct CDR3 sequences, over 45% of them seen only once. Specimen: blood. All receptors derive from a man aged 25 to 45 in good health.

This chain links TRBV12-3 or TRBV12-4 with TRBJ2-7, with 7 bases fitting TRBD2. CDR3 length: 14 amino acids. V was pared by 7 bases and J by 0 bases, with 6 bases of the junction left unmatched. For the CDR3, the DNA is TGTGCCAGCAAGAACGGGGGGAGCTCCTACGAGCAGTACTTC. Translation: CASKNGGSSYEQYF.

As to this clonotype: Since a much larger clone is just one base distant, this may be a read error. The chain uses TRBV20-1 and TRBJ2-7; D is unclear. The CDR3 is made up of 11 amino acids. V was pared by 2 bases and J by 3 bases, with 5 bases between. Germline lookup yields CDR1 DFQATT and CDR2 SNEGSKA (reference sequence). The CDR3: CSARQNYEQYF. The CDR3 DNA follows: TGCAGTGCTAGACAGAACTACGAGCAGTACTTC.

This clonotype was observed a few times. The V and J genes are TRBV27 and TRBJ2-1; no definite D call. CDR1 and CDR2 (germline): MNHEY, SMNVEV (reference sequence). This CDR3 region has 19 residues. V lost 6 bases, J lost 0 bases, and 24 bases lay in between. DNA of the CDR3: TGTGCCAGCAGACCATTTCGTAGCACCGTCCCAAGCTCCTACAATGAGCAGTTCTTC. The encoded protein is CASRPFRSTVPSSYNEQFF.

The chain couples TRBV4-2 to TRBJ2-1, with D uncertain. The CDR3 consists of 15 residues. Germline loops: CDR1 LGHNA, CDR2 YNFKEQ. V was shortened by 0 bases and J by 3 bases, with 9 bases between the two germline ends. The CDR3 loop is CASSQESADYNEQFF. CDR3 coding DNA: TGTGCCAGCAGCCAAGAAAGTGCCGACTACAATGAGCAGTTCTTC.

V usage is TRBV6-4 and J usage is TRBJ2-3; 8 positions match TRBD2. Germline V gene data show CDR1 as MRHNA and CDR2 as SNTAGT. The CDR3 sequence is 14 residues long. The ends lost 2 bases at V and 3 bases at J; junction bases unmatched: 1. The CDR3 coding sequence is TGTGCCAGCAGTGACGGACTAGCAACAGATACGCAGTATTTT. It encodes CASSDGLATDTQYF.

V gene TRBV20-1 combines with J gene TRBJ2-4; TRBD1 might be the D (6 bases). The J call may be mistaken, given a closer DNA end match to TRBJ2-7. CDR1 is DFQATT, CDR2 SNEGSKA, per germline (reference sequence). This CDR3 region has 15 residues. The CDR3 here is CSAIRGTQPTYEQYF. In nucleotides, the CDR3 is TGCAGTGCTATTAGGGGGACCCAACCAACCTACGAGCAGTACTTC.

This clonotype was seen a handful of times. V gene TRBV20-1 combines with J gene TRBJ2-1; unclear D gene. The germline V gene has CDR1 DFQATT and CDR2 SNEGSKA (reference sequence). This CDR3 comprises 14 residues. The V end lost 5 bases, the J end lost 9 bases, and 20 bases lay between the germline ends. The CDR3 DNA is TGCAGTGCTCCTAGAGATCTTTCGAGAAGTGAGCAGTTCTTC. Encoded protein: CSAPRDLSRSEQFF.

This sequence joins TRBV6-6 and TRBJ2-5; D gene ambiguous. Trimming removed 9 bases at V and 5 bases at J, with 19 bases between. Looked up from germline, CDR1 is MNHNY and CDR2 is SVGAGI (reference sequence). The CDR3 is 14 residues long. The CDR3 nucleotides read TGTGCCAGTAGAAGTCCCGAACACGCGGAGACCCAGTACTTC. It yields the protein CASRSPEHAETQYF.

This chain links TRBV20-1 with TRBJ2-1; the D gene is possibly TRBD2 (5 bases). The V end lost 5 bases, the J end lost 6 bases, and 8 bases lay between the germline ends. The V gene's germline CDR1 is DFQATT and CDR2 SNEGSKA (reference sequence). The CDR3 has 11 residues. The CDR3 protein is CSAPTSNEQFF. The CDR3 region has the DNA TGCAGTGCTCCAACTAGCAATGAGCAGTTCTTC.

This chain uses TRBV4-1 with TRBJ2-7, with D possibly TRBD2 on 5 matching bases. Looked up from germline, CDR1 is MGHRA and CDR2 is YSYEKL. The V end was cut by 5 bases, the J end by 5 bases, with 13 bases between. This CDR3 has 13 amino acids. The CDR3 DNA reads TGCGCCAGCAGCAAAGGACTGGGAGACGAGCAGTACTTC. Protein product: CASSKGLGDEQYF.

CDR3 residues: CAISEALANNEQFF. The CDR3 region has the DNA TGTGCCATCAGTGAGGCACTAGCGAACAATGAGCAGTTCTTC. V usage is TRBV10-3 and J usage is TRBJ2-1; 7 bases map to TRBD2. The V gene end was trimmed by 2 bases and the J gene end by 5 bases; junction bases not matched to a gene: 3. This CDR3 contains 14 residues. In germline, CDR1 is ENHRY, CDR2 SYGVKD.

The chain uses TRBV25-1 and TRBJ1-2, with no clear D. Germline values: CDR1 MGHDK, CDR2 SYGVNS. V lost 3 bases, J lost 4 bases, and 6 bases lay in between. The length of the CDR3 is 12 residues. CDR3 DNA sequence: TGTGCCAGCAGTGACAGATTCTATGGCTACACCTTC. This sequence encodes CASSDRFYGYTF.

The chain links TRBV7-2 to TRBJ2-7; 10 nucleotides match TRBD2. The CDR3 spans 15 residues. Losses at the gene ends were 6 bases for V and 2 bases for J; bases not matched to a gene: 7. Germline V gene data show CDR1 as SGHTA and CDR2 as FQGNSA. The CDR3 spells CASRPASGGAYEQYF. CDR3 in DNA: TGTGCCAGCAGGCCCGCTAGCGGGGGAGCCTACGAGCAGTACTTC. Based on the CDR3 plus reference TRBV7-2 and TRBJ2-7, the full variable domain is GAGVSQSPSNKVTEKGKDVELRCDPISGHTALYWYRQSLGQGLEFLIYFQGNSAPDKSGLPSDRFSAERTGGSVSTLTIQRTQQEDSAVYLCASRPASGGAYEQYFGPGTRLTVT.

A few counts support this clonotype. V and J are TRBV7-9 and TRBJ2-1; 7 bases agree with TRBD2. Germline-derived CDR1 and CDR2 are SEHNR and FQNEAQ (reference sequence). Losses at the gene ends were 5 bases for V and 8 bases for J; bases not matched to a gene: 12. The CDR3 is 15 residues long. The CDR3 sequence is CASSRPWASGDEQFF. CDR3 bases: TGTGCCAGCAGCCGGCCCTGGGCTAGCGGCGATGAGCAGTTCTTC.

This clonotype occurred a few times. J is TRBJ2-7 and V is TRBV7-2; D is unclear. V was trimmed by 1 base and J by 5 bases, leaving 12 bases between them. The CDR3 covers 14 residues. The germline CDR1 and CDR2 sequences are SGHTA and FQGNSA. The CDR3 nucleotides are TGTGCCAGCAGCTTAGTTCCCGGGTACGACGAGCAGTACTTC. This codes for CASSLVPGYDEQYF. Full variable domain (rest looked up from reference TRBV7-2 and TRBJ2-7): GAGVSQSPSNKVTEKGKDVELRCDPISGHTALYWYRQSLGQGLEFLIYFQGNSAPDKSGLPSDRFSAERTGGSVSTLTIQRTQQEDSAVYLCASSLVPGYDEQYFGPGTRLTVT.